This T cell receptor beta chain was sequenced for a study of PD-L1 blockade in urothelial cancer (TCRdb year 2017). In the study overall: Every patient began therapy in the mid-2010s and was given atezolizumab 1,200 mg intravenously every 3 weeks. In the same patients, whole exome sequencing and RNA sequencing of pretreatment tumors were performed in addition to TCR sequencing. Pretreatment tumor samples, along with matched peripheral blood collected serially before and after atezolizumab treatment, underwent TCR sequencing. Blood samples gave a median of about 130,000 T cells and 77,000 or so unique TCRs, with a median clonality of 0.080. An ECOG performance status of 0 or 1 was recorded for the patients, and 0 to 3 prior chemotherapy regimens had been received by the patients. Blood samples were analyzed 3 weeks after the start of treatment (second dose) and 6 weeks after the start of treatment. Durable clinical benefit was achieved by nine patients but not by the remaining 20. The study, an exploratory multi-omic analysis, examined somatic, immune and clinical correlates of response to PD-L1 blockade with atezolizumab in urothelial cancer. Twenty-five of 29 patients were identified as males with urothelial cancer of bladder origin, and a prior smoking history was reported by 18 of 29 patients. Progression-free survival longer than 6 months counted as durable clinical benefit, and TCR features were additionally tested against both progression-free and overall survival. Twenty-nine patients had pretreatment blood TCR-seq, some 25 had at least one posttreatment blood collection, and some 25 had tumor TCR-seq.

Synthetic TCR analog templates were spiked into each PCR so that absolute template abundance could be estimated from read counts. The immunoSEQ assay was used to amplify TCRbeta CDR3 regions from genomic DNA with bias-controlled V and J gene primers. Rearranged TCRbeta segments were sequenced at approximately 20X coverage. As for the original processing: Sequencing errors were corrected by clustering, and CDR3s were annotated against IMGT so that V, D and J genes could be assigned. Downstream analyses used only productive TCRbeta rearrangements, leaving out any out-of-frame or stop-codon sequences. Clonality was calculated as one minus the Shannon entropy normalized by the log of the number of unique productive sequences. Fisher's exact test with Benjamini-Hochberg correction, at a threshold of adjusted p below 0.01, was used to find clones that differed between time points or between blood and tumor. The source is immuneACCESS, and TCRdb retained only in-frame sequences with V and J called. Part of the clones is not carried over; for the studies checked, unresolved V genes explain less than half of this, and the remainder is unexplained. V and J calls and clone size follow that table, whereas D and trimming were derived from the DNA. Here the sample has approximately 120,000 clones; around 88% occur a single time. Of the sample, approximately 2.4% falls within the top ten clones.

The time point label of this sample denotes: peripheral blood 6 weeks after treatment start. The cohort included about 29 patients with locally advanced or metastatic urothelial carcinoma who were treated at Memorial Sloan Kettering on a trial protocol. Peripheral blood mononuclear cells were collected from each patient pretreatment and during treatment, giving between 1 and 8 total time points per patient. The Qiagen DNeasy Blood extraction kit was used to purify genomic DNA from total PBMCs and tumor samples. PBMCs were collected pretreatment and during treatment, and were isolated and stored as previously described. As to this clone: The antigen it recognizes is unknown. Base quality data are lacking; no much larger clone is found one base away.

Overall study results and their limits: Patients with durable benefit showed greater expansion of tumor-associated TCR clones in peripheral blood 3 weeks after starting treatment (n of about 20, p = 0.022). Because the sample size was small (n of about 30) and many exploratory analyses were performed, the results are intended to be hypothesis-generating. Improved progression-free and overall survival was associated with having pretreatment peripheral blood TCR clonality below the median.

This sequence was found in a man aged 50 to 60 with urothelial cancer. Here the sequenced sample was PBMCs, taken around atezolizumab (anti-PD-L1) treatment.

Read as DNA, the sequence is TGCGCCAGCAGCCATTCCAGCGGGAGTCTCAATGAGCAGTTCTTC. The translation is CASSHSSGSLNEQFF. The sequence joins TRBV4-1 to TRBJ2-1; 8 central bases correspond to TRBD2. Taken from cysteine to phenylalanine, the CDR3 has 15 residues. The CDR3 DNA has 45 bases and is translated from base 1. CDR1 and CDR2 (MGHRA, YSYEKL) derive from the germline V gene. Clipping removes 3 bases from V and 6 bases from J, with 7 as the unmatched junction base count.